What follows is one T cell receptor (beta chain) and its context. Profiling relied on immunoSEQ multiplex PCR, and the TCRdb table lists in-frame clones only, not all of them. The repertoire holds 2,100,000 or so clones, with under 97% as singletons. The data derive from a study of shared clonotypes between healthy human individuals. Germline lookup yields CDR1 SNHLY and CDR2 FYNNEI. The CDR3 is 17 residues long. Trimming cost V 6 bases and J 5 bases, with 22 bases left between them. V and J are TRBV2 and TRBJ1-4; no clear D gene. The receptor was isolated from a young man in good health. The sequencing sample was made of naive CD4+ T cells sorted from blood. The subset denotes: CD45RA+ positively selected. The CDR3 spells CASSRVTTKYPNEKLFF. CDR3 in DNA: TGTGCCAGCAGCCGGGTCACTACTAAGTACCCCAATGAAAAACTGTTTTTT.